Following are 13 T cell receptor beta chains from one sample sequenced in a study of glioma-infiltrating T cells. TCR alpha and beta CDR3 regions were amplified from RNA using iRepertoire nested multiplex PCR. TCRdb reprocessed the multiplex PCR reads with MiXCR, giving one entry per CDR3 protein. The sample has some 93,000 distinct CDR3 sequences, 40% seen once. The sample taken for sequencing was glioma tissue, nonneoplastic brain tissue, or PBMCs (not recorded which). These receptor sequences come from a human donor with low-grade glioma or glioblastoma, undergoing nonglioma brain surgery, or in good health (not recorded which).

As for this clonotype: The conserved phenylalanine or tryptophan normally closing the CDR3 is absent here, so this likely arose from a read error. The rearrangement links TRBV12-3 or TRBV12-4 to TRBJ2-5; TRBD1 aligns across 8 bases. This CDR3 spans 16 amino acids. V dropped 6 bases and J dropped 1; count of bases not matched to a gene: 10. CDR3 sequence reads: CASSQDRAEIQETQYS. The CDR3 DNA reads TGTGCCAGCAGCCAGGACAGGGCCGAAATCCAAGAGACCCAGTACTCC.

A word on this clonotype: At one of its ends the junction is not consistent with the germline gene, which may arise from a read error. The rearrangement links TRBV4-1 to TRBJ2-1, with D tentatively TRBD2 (5 bases). Looked up from germline, CDR1 is MGHRA and CDR2 is YSYEKL. The CDR3 runs to 14 residues. CDR3 sequence (DNA): TGCGCCAGCAGCCCCGCGGGCGGATCCCCTGCCCAGGTCTTC. It is translated as CASSPAGGSPAQVF.

This clonotype appeared many times. The chain carries TRBV20-1 and TRBJ1-1; D not certain. Germline V lookup: CDR1 DFQATT, CDR2 SNEGSKA (reference sequence). V lost 7 bases and J lost 8, with 14 bases in between. The CDR3 totals 11 residues. CDR3 region: CSDGRGPEAFF. The CDR3 DNA is TGCAGTGACGGACGAGGGCCCGAAGCTTTCTTT.

Notes on this clonotype: Given a much more abundant clone one base away, this may be a read error. The V call is TRBV19, the J call TRBJ2-5; 8 bases fit TRBD1. From germline, CDR1 is LNHDA and CDR2 SQIVND (reference sequence). The length of the CDR3 is 14 residues. The CDR3 region has the DNA TGTGACAGACCCGGACAGGGTAAACAAGAGACCCAGTACTTC. It codes for CDRPGQGKQETQYF.

Ten or more counts support this clonotype. J is TRBJ2-3 and V is TRBV6-4; TRBD1 matches at 9 bases. J lost 2 bases, V lost 0 bases, and 3 bases had no gene match. The CDR3 is made up of 16 amino acids. Per the germline V gene, CDR1 is MRHNA and CDR2 is SNTAGT. The CDR3 reads CASSDSGQGTTDTQYF. In DNA form, the CDR3 reads TGTGCCAGCAGTGACTCGGGACAGGGCACCACAGATACGCAGTATTTT.

The chain has TRBV14 and TRBJ2-2; 11 bases are a match to TRBD2. Germline-derived CDR1 and CDR2 are SGHDN and FVKESK. There are 19 residues in the CDR3. V was pared by 5 bases and J by 5 bases, with 16 bases of the junction left unmatched. CDR3 sequence (DNA): TGTGCCAGCAGCAAAATGTCCTACGGACTAGCGGGCGTGACCGGGGAGCTGTTTTTT. This gives the protein CASSKMSYGLAGVTGELFF.

As concerns this clonotype: Possible read error: a much larger clone is one base away. The chain couples TRBV2 to TRBJ2-2; TRBD2 matches at 12 bases. V dropped 8 bases and J dropped 5; count of bases not matched to a gene: 6. The CDR3 extends over 15 amino acids. Germline V lookup: CDR1 SNHLY, CDR2 FYNNEI. The CDR3 loop is CASETSGSKTGELFF. Here the CDR3 DNA reads TGTGCCAGCGAGACTAGCGGGAGTAAAACCGGGGAGCTGTTTTTT.

This clonotype was seen repeatedly, ten times or more. This rearrangement joins TRBV7-3 to TRBJ2-1; 14 bases align to TRBD2. V lost 4 bases and J lost 6; bases outside the gene matches: 2. Germline V gives CDR1 SGHTA, CDR2 FQGTGA. The length of the CDR3 is 15 residues. CDR3 DNA: TGTGCCAGCAGCTCCGGACTAGCGGGGGGCAATGAGCAGTTCTTC. This codes for CASSSGLAGGNEQFF.

There are many counts of this clonotype. J is TRBJ2-7 and V is TRBV18, with 10 nucleotides matching TRBD1. The CDR3 is made up of 15 amino acids. Germline V gene sequence: CDR1 KGHSH, CDR2 LQKENI. J lost 0 bases, V lost 3 bases, and 2 bases had no gene match. The CDR3 nucleotides are TGTGCCAGCTCACCGGGACAGGGGTTCTCCTACGAGCAGTACTTC. Protein sequence: CASSPGQGFSYEQYF.

Many counts were recorded for this clonotype. This rearrangement joins TRBV27 to TRBJ2-7, with a possible D match to TRBD2 (5 bases). Trimming pared 5 bases from V and 2 bases from J, leaving 10 bases between. The CDR3 is made up of 13 amino acids. Germline V gene lookup returns CDR1 MNHEY and CDR2 SMNVEV (reference sequence). This CDR3 is CASSRPGTYEQYF. The CDR3, as DNA: TGTGCCAGCAGTCGTCCGGGAACCTACGAGCAGTACTTC.

In the case of this clonotype: This could be a read error, since a much larger clone is one nucleotide away. The chain employs TRBV12-5 and TRBJ1-6; possible D gene TRBD1, 5 bases. V was pared by 11 bases and J by 7 bases, with 18 bases between. Germline assignment: CDR1 LGHNT and CDR2 FRNRAP. The CDR3 length is 14 residues. CDR3 sequence: CACVPGLRNSPLHF. The CDR3 nucleotides are TGTGCTTGTGTTCCGGGACTAAGGAATTCACCCCTCCACTTT.

This clonotype was seen repeatedly, ten times or more. The CDR3 region is CASSQTGDRGTQYF. In DNA, the CDR3 is TGCGCCAGCAGCCAGACAGGCGACCGGGGGACCCAGTACTTC. The genes are TRBV4-1 and TRBJ2-5; D may be TRBD1 (6 bases). Germline V lookup: CDR1 MGHRA, CDR2 YSYEKL. Trimming cost V 3 bases and J 7 bases, with 15 bases left between them. The CDR3 spans 14 residues.

Concerning this clonotype: Compared with germline, one end of the junction differs, possibly owing to a read error. V gene TRBV5-1 combines with J gene TRBJ2-1; D is tentatively TRBD1 or TRBD2 (5 bases each). The CDR3 runs to 15 residues. Germline-derived CDR1 and CDR2 are SGHRS and YFSETQ. CDR3: CASSLEAGSYNVQLF. CDR3 sequence (DNA): TGCGCCAGCAGCTTGGAAGCAGGGAGTTACAATGTGCAGCTCTTC.